The 9 T cell receptor beta chains in this list originate from one sample, sequenced in a study of blood T cell repertoires in COVID-19. The data were produced by immunoSEQ multiplex PCR, yet TCRdb's version contains in-frame clones alone and is incomplete. The sample has about 280,000 clones; roughly 89% are singletons. Specimen: peripheral blood. These receptor sequences come from a woman between 35 and 50 years old who had recovered from COVID-19.

CDR3 sequence (DNA): TGTGCCAGCAGCTCCTCAGGACAGAACACTGAAGCTTTCTTT. Encoded protein: CASSSSGQNTEAFF. The rearrangement uses TRBV7-3 and TRBJ1-1; the D gene is possibly TRBD1 (5 bases). V lost 4 bases and J lost 1, with 10 bases in between. Germline values: CDR1 SGHTA, CDR2 FQGTGA. The CDR3 consists of 14 residues.

The chain uses TRBV9 and TRBJ1-3, with D perhaps TRBD1 (5 bases). Germline CDR1 reads SGDLS; CDR2 reads YYNGEE. V was pared by 0 bases and J by 2 bases, with 9 bases between. CDR3 length equals 15 residues. The CDR3 sequence is CASSVGGHTGNTIYF. The CDR3, as DNA: TGTGCCAGCAGCGTAGGGGGCCACACTGGAAACACCATATATTTT.

DNA for the CDR3: TGTGCCAGCAGCAAGGGACTAGGGAACAATGAGCAGTTCTTC. Encoded protein: CASSKGLGNNEQFF. This chain links TRBV14 with TRBJ2-1, with 8 bases that match TRBD2. J was trimmed by 5 bases and V by 5 bases; bases with no gene match: 5. Germline-derived CDR1 and CDR2 are SGHDN and FVKESK. The length of the CDR3 is 14 residues.

The chain has TRBV18 and TRBJ1-6; D gene uncertain. This CDR3 region has 14 residues. The ends were cut back, 2 bases at V and 10 bases at J, with 12 bases in the middle. Germline assignment: CDR1 KGHSH and CDR2 LQKENI. The CDR3, as DNA: TGTGCCAGCTCACCAGGTCAAAACGGGTCACCCCTCCACTTT. It is translated as CASSPGQNGSPLHF.

This chain joins TRBV6-5 and TRBJ2-3, with 11 nucleotides matching TRBD2. V trimming: 8 bases; J trimming: 15 bases; junction bases outside the gene matches: 10. The germline CDR1 and CDR2 sequences are MNHEY and SVGAGI. The CDR3 runs 12 residues. CDR3 sequence (DNA): TGTGCCAGCTGGTCCCTAGCGGGAGGCTATTATTTT. Residues: CASWSLAGGYYF.

The chain carries TRBV9 and TRBJ1-5; possibly TRBD1 for D (6 bases). Between the trimmed V and J ends, which lost 3 bases and 3 bases, there was a span of 16 bases. Germline CDR1 is SGDLS and CDR2 is YYNGEE. The CDR3 contains 16 residues. The CDR3 DNA sequence: TGTGCCAGCAGCGGAACCCAGGGGCCCCACAATCAGCCCCAGCATTTT. It encodes CASSGTQGPHNQPQHF.

V is TRBV5-1 and J is TRBJ1-2; D unclear. Between the trimmed V and J ends, which lost 0 bases and 8 bases, there was a span of 14 bases. From germline, CDR1 is SGHRS and CDR2 YFSETQ. The CDR3 has 14 residues. The CDR3 coding sequence is TGCGCCAGCAGCTTGGCCGTACGGGAGGGCGGCTACACCTTC. The encoded protein is CASSLAVREGGYTF.

The V and J genes are TRBV18 and TRBJ2-1, with 8 bases lining up with TRBD1. CDR1 KGHSH and CDR2 LQKENI come from the germline V gene. CDR3 length: 15 residues. V shed 5 bases, J shed 7 bases, and the junction held 10 bases outside the gene matches. The chain's CDR3 is CASSSGTGVWNEQFF. For the CDR3, the DNA is TGTGCCAGCTCATCCGGGACAGGCGTTTGGAATGAGCAGTTCTTC.

V and J are TRBV3-1 (or the pseudogene TRBV3-2) and TRBJ2-1, with 7 positions matching TRBD2. Germline CDR1 reads LGHDT; CDR2 reads YNNKEL (reference sequence). After removal of 4 bases from V and 0 bases from J, the junction contained 6 bases not matched to a gene. This CDR3 comprises 16 residues. Here the CDR3 DNA reads TGTGCCAGCAGCCCGCGGCTAGCGGACTCCTACAATGAGCAGTTCTTC. It codes for CASSPRLADSYNEQFF.